This TCR beta chain appears in the sequencing data of a study of shared clonotypes between healthy human individuals. Study-level information: Every donor yielded three CD4 naive, three CD4 memory, two CD8 naive and one CD8 memory plate.

Remarks on this clone: Its target is not known.

Whole-study results and caveats: Inspection by rarefaction showed sorted-subset sequencing to be incomplete despite large depth. Naive CD4 clonotype sharing across four donors was 4% to 5.5%.

Some clones are missing from TCRdb's copy, which holds only in-frame ones; the method was immunoSEQ multiplex PCR. This table has 750,000 to 1,000,000 clones, more than 85% appearing once. Selected positively for CCR7 and CD45RO-negative, naive CD8 cells excluded terminally differentiated effector memory CD45RA+ cells. V lost 4 bases, J lost 5 bases, and 7 bases stayed unmatched. CDR1 and CDR2 (germline): SQVTM, ANQGSEA. CDR3 size: 13 residues. The sample was naive CD8+ T cells sorted from blood. The chain links TRBV29-1 to TRBJ1-1; 7 positions match TRBD1. This TCR was sampled from a young man in good health. Here the CDR3 reads CSVGAGGGTEAFF. The CDR3 nucleotides read TGCAGCGTTGGGGCAGGGGGAGGAACTGAAGCTTTCTTT.